A single sample is the source of the 19 T cell receptor beta chains below, sequenced in a study of cytomegalovirus exposure and HLA in healthy donors. PCR primers comprised 60 Vbeta and 13 Jbeta primers. Some clones are missing from TCRdb's copy, which holds only in-frame ones; the method was immunoSEQ multiplex PCR. This sample has under 120,000 clones, with roughly 69% found just once. Source material: PBMCs. These receptors originate from a man aged 30 to 45 in good health and CMV-seropositive.

The chain joins TRBV30 to TRBJ1-2, with D perhaps matching TRBD1 (5 bases). The CDR3 runs 11 residues. The germline gives CDR1 GTSNPN, CDR2 SVGIG (reference sequence). Trimming left V 2 bases short and J 9 bases short, with 10 bases between. The CDR3 here is CAWSRTGSYTF. Here the CDR3 DNA reads TGTGCCTGGAGTCGTACAGGAAGCTACACCTTC. Full variable domain (outside the CDR3, taken from reference TRBV30 and TRBJ1-2): SQTIHQWPATLVQPVGSPLSLECTVEGTSNPNLYWYRQAAGRGLQLLFYSVGIGQISSEVPQNLSASRPQDRQFILSSKKLLLSDSGFYLCAWSRTGSYTFGSGTRLTVV.

The chain has TRBV4-1 and TRBJ1-4, with D possibly TRBD1 on 5 matching bases. The CDR3 has 16 amino acids. The ends were cut back, 0 bases at V and 0 bases at J, with 8 bases in the middle. In germline, CDR1 is MGHRA, CDR2 YSYEKL. CDR3 nucleotides: TGCGCCAGCAGCCAAGAGGGGGGTCCAACTAATGAAAAACTGTTTTTT. Encoded protein: CASSQEGGPTNEKLFF.

As regards this clone: Relative to the germline gene, one junction end is altered; a read error may explain this. The chain joins TRBV7-9 to TRBJ2-1; D call uncertain. Germline loops: CDR1 SEHNR, CDR2 FQNEAQ (reference sequence). The CDR3 runs to 16 residues. CDR3 bases: TGTTCCAGCAGCTTAGAGGCCTGGGCTTCCTACAATGAGCAGTTCTTC. Translated: CSSSLEAWASYNEQFF.

The chain couples TRBV6-5 to TRBJ1-2; the D gene is possibly TRBD1 (5 bases). The germline CDR1 and CDR2 sequences are MNHEY and SVGAGI. The CDR3 runs 13 residues. Trimming pared 5 bases from V and 4 bases from J, leaving 11 bases between. CDR3 nucleotides: TGTGCCAGCAGTGCAGGGCTAGTCTATGGCTACACCTTC. This encodes CASSAGLVYGYTF.

This clone has a handful of counts. The chain couples TRBV5-1 to TRBJ1-2; D is unclear. Trimming cost V 4 bases and J 4 bases, with 14 bases left between them. The germline gives CDR1 SGHRS, CDR2 YFSETQ. This CDR3 spans 14 amino acids. CDR3 DNA: TGCGCCAGCAGCCCCCCACAGCCACTCTATGGCTACACCTTC. It is translated as CASSPPQPLYGYTF. The whole variable domain, remainder taken from reference TRBV5-1 and TRBJ1-2, is KAGVTQTPRYLIKTRGQQVTLSCSPISGHRSVSWYQQTPGQGLQFLFEYFSETQRNKGNFPGRFSGRQFSNSRSEMNVSTLELGDSALYLCASSPPQPLYGYTFGSGTRLTVV.

This chain connects TRBV11-3 to TRBJ2-7; 9 bases map to TRBD2. V shed 5 bases, J shed 1 base, and the junction held 6 bases outside the gene matches. Germline V gene sequence: CDR1 SGHNT, CDR2 YENEEA. This CDR3 contains 15 residues. This CDR3 reads CASSPRAGGSYEQYF. The CDR3 DNA sequence: TGTGCCAGCAGCCCTAGAGCGGGGGGTTCCTACGAGCAGTACTTC.

This clone came up a few times. DNA of the CDR3: TGCGCCAGCACCATGGTGGGGACAGAGAATGAGCAGTTCTTC. This translates into CASTMVGTENEQFF. This chain connects TRBV5-1 to TRBJ2-1; the match to TRBD1 covers 7 bases. This CDR3 comprises 14 residues. Germline lookup yields CDR1 SGHRS and CDR2 YFSETQ. V shed 6 bases and J 7 bases; nucleotides not matched to a gene: 10.

This rearrangement joins TRBV27 to TRBJ2-1; 7 bases agree with TRBD2. From germline, CDR1 is MNHEY and CDR2 SMNVEV (reference sequence). This CDR3 has 13 residues. The V gene end was trimmed by 7 bases and the J gene end by 6 bases; junction bases not matched to a gene: 6. In DNA, the CDR3 is TGTGCCAGCACTTCGGGGGGTCTCAATGAGCAGTTCTTC. It translates to CASTSGGLNEQFF.

The chain uses TRBV5-6 and TRBJ1-1; 8 bases are shared with TRBD1. V lost 4 bases and J lost 6; bases outside the gene matches: 14. The CDR3 length is 16 residues. In germline, CDR1 is SGHDT, CDR2 YYEEEE. CDR3 region: CASSLNSQGAQAEAFF. CDR3 sequence (DNA): TGTGCCAGCAGCCTCAACAGTCAGGGGGCTCAGGCTGAAGCTTTCTTT.

V is TRBV27 and J is TRBJ2-5; the match to TRBD2 covers 11 bases. Per germline, CDR1 MNHEY and CDR2 SMNVEV (reference sequence). V dropped 3 bases and J dropped 7; count of bases not matched to a gene: 7. This CDR3 region has 15 residues. The CDR3 here is CASSLLAGGRGTQYF. The CDR3, as DNA: TGTGCCAGCAGTTTGCTAGCGGGGGGCCGTGGGACCCAGTACTTC.

The CDR3 reads CASSEGKRGPYNEQFF. DNA of the CDR3: TGTGCCAGCAGTGAAGGCAAGCGGGGGCCCTACAATGAGCAGTTCTTC. This rearrangement joins TRBV2 to TRBJ2-1; 8 bases are shared with TRBD2. From germline, CDR1 is SNHLY and CDR2 FYNNEI. There are 16 residues in the CDR3. Trimming took 1 base from V and 2 from J; bases not matched to a gene: 4.

The CDR3 DNA reads TGTGCCAGCAGCACACCGGGGATCCTTTTTAGTGGCTACACCTTC. This sequence encodes CASSTPGILFSGYTF. The V and J genes are TRBV7-9 and TRBJ1-2, with D hard to call. The germline V gene encodes CDR1 SEHNR and CDR2 FQNEAQ (reference sequence). CDR3 length: 15 amino acids. V gave up 5 bases and J gave up 7 bases, with 20 bases separating them. Full variable domain (rest looked up from reference TRBV7-9 and TRBJ1-2): DTGVSQNPRHKITKRGQNVTFRCDPISEHNRLYWYRQTLGQGPEFLTYFQNEAQLEKSRLLSDRFSAERPKGSFSTLEIQRTEQGDSAMYLCASSTPGILFSGYTFGSGTRLTVV.

This clone was observed a few times. The chain uses TRBV11-3 and TRBJ2-5; 11 bases agree with TRBD2. Losses at the gene ends were 0 bases for V and 0 bases for J; bases not matched to a gene: 0. This CDR3 is 16 amino acids long. Per the germline V gene, CDR1 is SGHNT and CDR2 is YENEEA. CDR3 coding DNA: TGTGCCAGCAGCTTAGAGGGACTAGCGGACCAAGAGACCCAGTACTTC. This encodes CASSLEGLADQETQYF.

The chain joins TRBV18 to TRBJ1-6; D call uncertain. The CDR3 runs 18 residues. V dropped 0 bases and J dropped 0 bases, with 12 bases sitting between them. CDR1 and CDR2 from the germline V gene are KGHSH and LQKENI. The CDR3 sequence is CASSPPGQVSSYNSPLHF. DNA of the CDR3: TGTGCCAGCTCACCACCGGGCCAGGTAAGCTCCTATAATTCACCCCTCCACTTT.

The CDR3, as DNA: TGTGCCAGCAGTGAAGCCGGGACTAGCGCATATGAGCAGTTCTTC. As protein: CASSEAGTSAYEQFF. The rearrangement links TRBV6-1 to TRBJ2-1, with 10 bases matching TRBD2. The trim removed 0 bases at V and 8 bases at J, leaving 4 bases unmatched. The germline CDR1 and CDR2 sequences are MNHNS and SASEGT. The CDR3 is made up of 15 amino acids.

The V call is TRBV14, the J call TRBJ2-7; TRBD2 matches at 8 bases. This CDR3 has 14 residues. The V and J ends lost 4 bases and 3 bases, in that order; junction bases with no gene match: 5. The V gene's germline CDR1 is SGHDN and CDR2 FVKESK. This chain's CDR3 is CASSPRGGVYEQYF. CDR3 nucleotides: TGTGCCAGCAGCCCCCGGGGGGGGGTCTACGAGCAGTACTTC.

The DNA of the CDR3 is TGTGCCAGCAGAGCCATCACGGGACAGGGGGAGAATGAGCAGTTCTTC. Translation: CASRAITGQGENEQFF. The gene calls are TRBV6-6 and TRBJ2-1; 11 bases agree with TRBD1. In germline, CDR1 is MNHNY, CDR2 SVGAGI (reference sequence). CDR3 length equals 16 residues. The trim removed 6 bases at V and 7 bases at J, leaving 11 bases unmatched.

The CDR3 DNA reads as TGTGCCAGCAGCTTACAGCGGGGGGGAGGAGAGACCCAGTACTTC. Protein: CASSLQRGGGETQYF. The V gene is TRBV7-2, the J gene TRBJ2-5; TRBD2 matches 10 bases. Germline V gives CDR1 SGHTA, CDR2 FQGNSA. Trimming cost V 2 bases and J 4 bases; bases outside gene matches: 4. The CDR3 spans 15 residues.

The genes are TRBV18 and TRBJ2-7; a possible D gene is TRBD2 (5 bases). Germline CDR1 reads KGHSH; CDR2 reads LQKENI. V was clipped by 3 bases and J by 5 bases, with 14 bases between them. The CDR3 extends over 14 amino acids. CDR3 nucleotide sequence: TGTGCCAGCTCACCTCTAGCAGGTCTTGACGAGCAGTACTTC. Translated: CASSPLAGLDEQYF.